This TCR beta chain emerged from a study of shared clonotypes between healthy human individuals. Whole-study context: Three CD4 naive, three CD4 memory, two CD8 naive and one CD8 memory plate were used per donor.

Authors' methods: ImmunoSEQ only sent back junction sequences with no quality scores, so filtering was done differently. This table comes from immunoSEQ multiplex PCR, and its TCRdb copy is limited to in-frame clones, with some not included. V, J and clone size derive from that table, while D and trimming were established from the DNA sequence. This sample carries over 2 million clones, approximately 95% of them seen once, and the ten largest clones take 0.1% to 0.15%. This clone has a handful of counts. Antigen specificity is unknown. Germline assignment: CDR1 SGHRS and CDR2 YFSETQ. The J segment lost 1 base and the V segment lost 0 bases, leaving 2 bases of the junction unmatched. The CDR3 length is 15 residues. Study-level findings and limits: How much donors shared clonotypes was expected to be affected by sequencing depth.

The sequence was obtained from a man between 18 and 29 years old in good health. The rearrangement joins TRBV5-1 to TRBJ2-7; 9 positions agree with TRBD1. The sequenced sample consisted of naive CD4+ T cells sorted from blood. Subset noted: CD45RA+ positively selected. DNA of the CDR3: TGCGCCAGCAGCTTGGACAGGGGGCTTTCCTACGAGCAGTACTTC. This encodes CASSLDRGLSYEQYF.